A selection of T cell receptor beta chains follows, all from one sample in a study of blood T cell repertoires in COVID-19. The data were produced by immunoSEQ multiplex PCR, yet TCRdb's version contains in-frame clones alone and is incomplete. The table includes approximately 250,000 clones, around four fifths detected once. Material: peripheral blood. The receptor source for this set is a man aged 50 to 59 with acute or convalescent COVID-19. Each CDR3 is given with its conserved first and last residue. D genes are given only for firm matches. Expanded clones are given a class, and other clones once, few, many or no size at all.

v_gene: TRBV6-5
j_gene: TRBJ1-1
d_gene: NA
abundance: once
CDR3aa: CASRRRGGDTEAFF
CDR3nt: TGTGCCAGCAGACGCAGGGGAGGGGACACTGAAGCTTTCTTT

v_gene: TRBV13
j_gene: TRBJ2-7
d_gene: TRBD1
abundance: NA
CDR3aa: CASSSGQGEQYF
CDR3nt: TGTGCCAGCAGCTCCGGACAGGGCGAGCAGTACTTC

v_gene: TRBV11-1
j_gene: TRBJ1-2
d_gene: NA
abundance: NA
CDR3aa: CASSLVSTGGGYTF
CDR3nt: TGTGCCAGCAGCTTAGTGTCGACAGGTGGCGGCTACACCTTC

v_gene: TRBV5-6
j_gene: TRBJ1-2
d_gene: NA
abundance: few
CDR3aa: CASSLFDRKYGYTF
CDR3nt: TGTGCCAGCAGCTTATTTGACAGGAAGTATGGCTACACCTTC

v_gene: TRBV15
j_gene: TRBJ1-2
d_gene: NA
abundance: NA
CDR3aa: CATSRAGGAYGYTF
CDR3nt: TGTGCCACCAGCCGGGCGGGGGGTGCCTATGGCTACACCTTC

v_gene: TRBV6-5
j_gene: TRBJ2-1
d_gene: TRBD1
abundance: NA
CDR3aa: CASTRPGGNEQFF
CDR3nt: TGTGCCAGCACCCGGCCAGGGGGCAATGAGCAGTTCTTC

v_gene: TRBV9
j_gene: TRBJ2-7
d_gene: NA
abundance: NA
CDR3aa: CASSVVFWGSRRGRYEQYF
CDR3nt: TGTGCCAGCAGCGTAGTATTTTGGGGGAGCCGCAGGGGACGCTACGAGCAGTACTTC

v_gene: TRBV5-6
j_gene: TRBJ2-7
d_gene: NA
abundance: NA
CDR3aa: CASLLGGFYEQYF
CDR3nt: TGTGCCAGCCTACTCGGGGGTTTCTACGAGCAGTACTTC

v_gene: TRBV3-1/TRBV3-2
j_gene: TRBJ2-1
d_gene: TRBD2
abundance: NA
CDR3aa: CASSQTSGRSYNEQFF
CDR3nt: TGTGCCAGCAGCCAGACTAGCGGGAGGAGCTACAATGAGCAGTTCTTC

v_gene: TRBV24-1
j_gene: TRBJ1-1
d_gene: TRBD1
abundance: once
CDR3aa: CATSDNYRDSEAFF
CDR3nt: TGTGCCACCAGTGATAACTACCGGGACAGCGAAGCTTTCTTT

v_gene: TRBV5-1
j_gene: TRBJ1-4
d_gene: NA
abundance: NA
CDR3aa: CASSFDREKLFF
CDR3nt: TGCGCCAGCAGCTTTGACAGGGAAAAACTGTTTTTT

v_gene: TRBV11-2
j_gene: TRBJ2-4
d_gene: NA
abundance: NA
CDR3aa: CASSLGTAKNIQYF
CDR3nt: TGTGCCAGCAGCTTAGGGACAGCTAAAAACATTCAGTACTTC

v_gene: TRBV5-4
j_gene: TRBJ1-1
d_gene: TRBD1
abundance: few
CDR3aa: CASSLEEGANTEAFF
CDR3nt: TGTGCCAGCAGCTTGGAAGAGGGGGCTAACACTGAAGCTTTCTTT

v_gene: TRBV5-6
j_gene: TRBJ2-1
d_gene: NA
abundance: NA
CDR3aa: CASSPTDNEQFF
CDR3nt: TGTGCCAGCAGCCCCACAGACAATGAGCAGTTCTTC

v_gene: TRBV15
j_gene: TRBJ2-1
d_gene: TRBD2
abundance: NA
CDR3aa: CATSITRLAGGGIEQFF
CDR3nt: TGTGCCACCAGCATAACGCGACTAGCGGGGGGAGGGATTGAGCAGTTCTTC

v_gene: TRBV2
j_gene: TRBJ2-3
d_gene: TRBD2
abundance: NA
CDR3aa: CASSEGRGSREAQYF
CDR3nt: TGTGCCAGCAGTGAAGGACGGGGGAGTCGGGAGGCGCAGTATTTT

v_gene: TRBV4-1
j_gene: TRBJ2-5
d_gene: NA
abundance: once
CDR3aa: CASSQDLETQYF
CDR3nt: TGCGCCAGCAGCCAAGATCTGGAGACCCAGTACTTC

v_gene: TRBV6-1
j_gene: TRBJ2-3
d_gene: NA
abundance: NA
CDR3aa: CASSEGFYTDTQYF
CDR3nt: TGTGCCAGCAGTGAAGGGTTCTACACAGATACGCAGTATTTT

v_gene: TRBV7-9
j_gene: TRBJ2-7
d_gene: NA
abundance: NA
CDR3aa: CASSLVFGTIRGDEQYF
CDR3nt: TGTGCCAGCAGCTTAGTATTCGGGACAATCCGAGGGGACGAGCAGTACTTC

v_gene: TRBV21-1
j_gene: TRBJ2-3
d_gene: NA
abundance: NA
CDR3aa: CASTQKGHREYTDTQYF
CDR3nt: TGTGCCAGCACCCAAAAGGGACACCGAGAATACACAGATACGCAGTATTTT

v_gene: TRBV2
j_gene: TRBJ1-2
d_gene: NA
abundance: NA
CDR3aa: CASSLDSSRPYGYTF
CDR3nt: TGTGCCAGCAGTCTTGACAGCTCTCGTCCCTATGGCTACACCTTC

v_gene: TRBV10-3
j_gene: TRBJ1-2
d_gene: NA
abundance: NA
CDR3aa: CAISAGGTYGYTF
CDR3nt: TGTGCCATCAGTGCGGGAGGGACCTATGGCTACACCTTC

v_gene: TRBV4-2
j_gene: TRBJ2-1
d_gene: NA
abundance: once
CDR3aa: CASSQEVGGGSGNEQFF
CDR3nt: TGTGCCAGCAGCCAAGAAGTAGGGGGGGGCTCGGGCAATGAGCAGTTCTTC

v_gene: TRBV5-1
j_gene: TRBJ2-7
d_gene: TRBD2
abundance: NA
CDR3aa: CASAISGGFPEQYF
CDR3nt: TGCGCCAGCGCCATCAGCGGGGGATTCCCCGAGCAGTACTTC

v_gene: TRBV9
j_gene: TRBJ2-7
d_gene: TRBD1
abundance: once
CDR3aa: CASSVGLGTGSVYEQYF
CDR3nt: TGTGCCAGCAGCGTAGGACTCGGGACAGGGAGCGTCTACGAGCAGTACTTC

v_gene: TRBV19
j_gene: TRBJ1-2
d_gene: NA
abundance: NA
CDR3aa: CASSLRSDGYTF
CDR3nt: TGTGCCAGTAGTCTCCGAAGCGATGGCTACACCTTC

v_gene: TRBV19
j_gene: TRBJ1-5
d_gene: TRBD1
abundance: NA
CDR3aa: CASRPGQNSNQPQHF
CDR3nt: TGTGCCAGTAGACCGGGACAGAATAGCAATCAGCCCCAGCATTTT

v_gene: TRBV27
j_gene: TRBJ2-2
d_gene: NA
abundance: NA
CDR3aa: CASSLFRDTGELFF
CDR3nt: TGTGCCAGCAGTTTATTCAGGGATACCGGGGAGCTGTTTTTT

v_gene: TRBV5-1
j_gene: TRBJ2-7
d_gene: TRBD1
abundance: NA
CDR3aa: CASSFYRQGDEQYF
CDR3nt: TGCGCCAGCAGCTTCTACAGGCAGGGGGACGAGCAGTACTTC

v_gene: TRBV7-2
j_gene: TRBJ1-2
d_gene: TRBD1
abundance: NA
CDR3aa: CASSLGQFYGYTF
CDR3nt: TGTGCCAGCAGCTTGGGACAGTTCTATGGCTACACCTTC

v_gene: TRBV11-2
j_gene: TRBJ2-1
d_gene: TRBD1
abundance: once
CDR3aa: CASSLGQGTNEQFF
CDR3nt: TGTGCCAGCAGCTTGGGACAGGGTACGAATGAGCAGTTCTTC

v_gene: TRBV18
j_gene: TRBJ1-1
d_gene: NA
abundance: NA
CDR3aa: CATGPSREAFF
CDR3nt: TGTGCCACCGGTCCCTCGCGTGAAGCTTTCTTT

v_gene: TRBV30
j_gene: TRBJ2-1
d_gene: NA
abundance: NA
CDR3aa: CAWTRGSYNEQFF
CDR3nt: TGTGCCTGGACCCGGGGGTCCTACAATGAGCAGTTCTTC

v_gene: TRBV19
j_gene: TRBJ1-1
d_gene: TRBD1
abundance: NA
CDR3aa: CASAPDRGYRKGAFF
CDR3nt: TGTGCCAGTGCTCCGGACAGGGGATATAGGAAGGGAGCTTTCTTT

v_gene: TRBV5-4
j_gene: TRBJ1-2
d_gene: TRBD1
abundance: few
CDR3aa: CASSLGDRGSYGYTF
CDR3nt: TGTGCCAGCAGCTTGGGGGACAGGGGAAGCTATGGCTACACCTTC

v_gene: TRBV6-5
j_gene: TRBJ2-5
d_gene: NA
abundance: NA
CDR3aa: CASSSRDGQETQYF
CDR3nt: TGTGCCAGCAGTTCGCGGGACGGCCAAGAGACCCAGTACTTC

v_gene: TRBV10-1
j_gene: TRBJ1-4
d_gene: TRBD1
abundance: NA
CDR3aa: CASSTGQAGEKLFF
CDR3nt: TGCGCCAGCAGTACCGGACAGGCGGGTGAAAAACTGTTTTTT

v_gene: TRBV5-1
j_gene: TRBJ1-2
d_gene: NA
abundance: few
CDR3aa: CASSSTVLTYGYTF
CDR3nt: TGCGCCAGCAGCTCGACAGTGCTTACCTATGGCTACACCTTC

v_gene: TRBV5-3
j_gene: TRBJ1-1
d_gene: TRBD1
abundance: NA
CDR3aa: CARRGDRENNTEAFF
CDR3nt: TGTGCCAGAAGAGGGGACAGGGAAAATAACACTGAAGCTTTCTTT

v_gene: TRBV7-9
j_gene: TRBJ2-7
d_gene: NA
abundance: NA
CDR3aa: CASSPSAQTRQYF
CDR3nt: TGTGCCAGCAGCCCCTCTGCACAAACACGGCAGTACTTC

v_gene: TRBV21-1
j_gene: TRBJ1-5
d_gene: NA
abundance: once
CDR3aa: CASLKGDRASNQPQHF
CDR3nt: TGTGCCAGCCTCAAGGGGGACAGGGCATCCAATCAGCCCCAGCATTTT

v_gene: TRBV19
j_gene: TRBJ2-7
d_gene: NA
abundance: NA
CDR3aa: CASSLSISFYEQYF
CDR3nt: TGTGCCAGTTCTCTATCGATCTCCTTCTACGAGCAGTACTTC

v_gene: TRBV7-9
j_gene: TRBJ2-5
d_gene: NA
abundance: few
CDR3aa: CASSLARVAWETQYF
CDR3nt: TGTGCCAGCAGCTTAGCCAGGGTGGCATGGGAGACCCAGTACTTC

v_gene: TRBV30
j_gene: TRBJ1-2
d_gene: NA
abundance: NA
CDR3aa: CAWVLRGLDYGYTF
CDR3nt: TGTGCCTGGGTCCTCCGGGGGTTGGACTATGGCTACACCTTC

v_gene: TRBV5-1
j_gene: TRBJ2-2
d_gene: NA
abundance: NA
CDR3aa: CASSLAGRGGTGELFF
CDR3nt: TGCGCCAGCAGCTTGGCTGGCAGGGGAGGGACCGGGGAGCTGTTTTTT

v_gene: TRBV6-1
j_gene: TRBJ1-1
d_gene: NA
abundance: once
CDR3aa: CASSAPDRQFQNTEAFF
CDR3nt: TGTGCCAGCAGTGCCCCCGACAGGCAATTCCAGAACACTGAAGCTTTCTTT

v_gene: TRBV3-1/TRBV3-2
j_gene: TRBJ1-2
d_gene: NA
abundance: NA
CDR3aa: CASSHGLYGYTF
CDR3nt: TGTGCCAGCAGCCATGGCCTCTATGGCTACACCTTC

v_gene: TRBV18
j_gene: TRBJ1-1
d_gene: NA
abundance: NA
CDR3aa: CASSPTKGTRESTEAFF
CDR3nt: TGTGCCAGCTCACCAACGAAGGGGACACGCGAGAGCACTGAAGCTTTCTTT

v_gene: TRBV15
j_gene: TRBJ2-2
d_gene: NA
abundance: NA
CDR3aa: CATSRDLSLAGELFF
CDR3nt: TGTGCCACCAGCAGAGATCTGTCACTTGCCGGGGAGCTGTTTTTT

v_gene: TRBV15
j_gene: TRBJ1-2
d_gene: NA
abundance: NA
CDR3aa: CATSRDNSGDYGYTF
CDR3nt: TGTGCCACCAGCAGAGATAACTCGGGAGACTATGGCTACACCTTC

v_gene: TRBV24-1
j_gene: TRBJ1-5
d_gene: NA
abundance: NA
CDR3aa: CATSPSGLNQPQHF
CDR3nt: TGTGCCACCAGCCCCTCCGGACTAAATCAGCCCCAGCATTTT

v_gene: TRBV6-1
j_gene: TRBJ2-7
d_gene: NA
abundance: NA
CDR3aa: CASSEAHQIYEQYF
CDR3nt: TGTGCCAGCAGTGAAGCGCACCAGATCTACGAGCAGTACTTC

v_gene: TRBV12-3/TRBV12-4
j_gene: TRBJ1-5
d_gene: NA
abundance: NA
CDR3aa: CASSRLTGQPQHF
CDR3nt: TGTGCCAGCAGTCGACTTACGGGGCAGCCCCAGCATTTT

v_gene: TRBV5-1
j_gene: TRBJ2-7
d_gene: NA
abundance: NA
CDR3aa: CASSSTRTASYEQYF
CDR3nt: TGCGCCAGCAGTTCTACTCGGACAGCCTCCTACGAGCAGTACTTC